This T cell receptor (beta chain) was found in a study of blood T cell repertoires in COVID-19. Study information: From the United States, Italy and Spain came samples of acute and convalescent COVID-19. Sample material is recorded as cDNA or gDNA derived from T cells, B-cell-depleted T cells, or PBMCs.

Germline V gene lookup returns CDR1 SGHVS and CDR2 FNYEAQ. The CDR3 is 13 residues long. V was cut by 5 bases and J by 5 bases, with 12 bases left in between. The authors' processing: Reference gene primer amplification yielded estimated nucleated cell counts. Sequenced by immunoSEQ multiplex PCR; TCRdb stores in-frame clones only, minus some. The DNA gave D and trimming, while V, J and clone size come from that table. The sample has about 260,000 clones; 87% are singletons. The rearrangement links TRBV7-6 to TRBJ1-1; D not certain. The sample was peripheral blood. The sequence was collected from a woman between 45 and 65 years old who had recovered from COVID-19. The CDR3 region is CASSLLWRTEAFF. CDR3 DNA: TGTGCCAGCAGCCTCCTCTGGCGGACTGAAGCTTTCTTT.